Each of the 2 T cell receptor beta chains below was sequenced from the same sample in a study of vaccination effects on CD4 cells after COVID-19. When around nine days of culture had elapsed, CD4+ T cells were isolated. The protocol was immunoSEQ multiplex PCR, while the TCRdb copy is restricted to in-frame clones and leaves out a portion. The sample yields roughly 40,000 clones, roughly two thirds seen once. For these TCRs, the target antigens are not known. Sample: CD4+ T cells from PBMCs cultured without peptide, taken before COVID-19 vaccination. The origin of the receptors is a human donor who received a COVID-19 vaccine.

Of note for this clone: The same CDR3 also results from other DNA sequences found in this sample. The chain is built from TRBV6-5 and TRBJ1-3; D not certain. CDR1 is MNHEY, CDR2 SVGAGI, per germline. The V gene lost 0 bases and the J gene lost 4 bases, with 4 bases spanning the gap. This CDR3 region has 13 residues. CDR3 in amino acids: CASSYSGGNTIYF. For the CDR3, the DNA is TGTGCCAGCAGTTACTCAGGGGGAAACACCATATATTTT.

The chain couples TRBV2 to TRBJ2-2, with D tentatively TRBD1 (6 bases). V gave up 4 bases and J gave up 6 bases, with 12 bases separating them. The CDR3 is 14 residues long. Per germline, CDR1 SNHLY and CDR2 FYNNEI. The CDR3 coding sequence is TGTGCCAGCAGTGCAGGGGCGGTGGCCGGGGAGCTGTTTTTT. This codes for CASSAGAVAGELFF.